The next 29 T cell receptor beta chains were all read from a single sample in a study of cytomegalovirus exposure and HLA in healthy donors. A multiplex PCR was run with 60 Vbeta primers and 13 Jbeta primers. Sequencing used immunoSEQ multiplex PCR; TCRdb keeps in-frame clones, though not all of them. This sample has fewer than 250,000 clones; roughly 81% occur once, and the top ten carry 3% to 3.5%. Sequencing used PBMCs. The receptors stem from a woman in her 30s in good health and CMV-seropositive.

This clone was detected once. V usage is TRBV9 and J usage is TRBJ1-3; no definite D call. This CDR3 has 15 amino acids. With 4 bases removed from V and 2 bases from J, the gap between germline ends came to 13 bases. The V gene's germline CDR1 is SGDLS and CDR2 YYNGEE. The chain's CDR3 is CASSIRGGPGNTIYF. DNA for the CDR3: TGTGCCAGCAGCATCCGAGGCGGTCCTGGAAACACCATATATTTT.

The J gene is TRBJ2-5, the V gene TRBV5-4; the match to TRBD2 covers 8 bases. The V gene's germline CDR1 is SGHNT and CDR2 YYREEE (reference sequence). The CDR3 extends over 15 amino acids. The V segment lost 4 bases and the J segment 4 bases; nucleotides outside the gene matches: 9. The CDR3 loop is CASSRAGREGETQYF. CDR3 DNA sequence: TGTGCCAGCAGCCGAGCCGGGAGGGAGGGAGAGACCCAGTACTTC.

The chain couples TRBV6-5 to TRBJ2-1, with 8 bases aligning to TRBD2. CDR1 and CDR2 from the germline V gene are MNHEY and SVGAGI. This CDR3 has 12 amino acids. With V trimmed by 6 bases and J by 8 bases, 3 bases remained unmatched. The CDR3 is CASSVAGHEQFF. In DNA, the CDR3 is TGTGCCAGCAGCGTAGCGGGACATGAGCAGTTCTTC.

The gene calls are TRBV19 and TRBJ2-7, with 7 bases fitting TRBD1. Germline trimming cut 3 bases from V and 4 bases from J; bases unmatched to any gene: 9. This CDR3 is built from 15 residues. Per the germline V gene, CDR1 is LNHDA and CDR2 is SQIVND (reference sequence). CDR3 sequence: CASSILRQGWYEQYF. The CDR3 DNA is TGTGCCAGTAGTATCCTTCGACAGGGATGGTACGAGCAGTACTTC.

The CDR3 region is CASSSSRYEQYF. CDR3 nucleotide sequence: TGTGCCAGCAGTTCTTCCCGGTACGAGCAGTACTTC. V is TRBV27 and J is TRBJ2-7; D is ambiguous. CDR3 length: 12 amino acids. V shed 4 bases and J shed 4 bases, with 8 bases lying between them. Germline V gives CDR1 MNHEY, CDR2 SMNVEV (reference sequence).

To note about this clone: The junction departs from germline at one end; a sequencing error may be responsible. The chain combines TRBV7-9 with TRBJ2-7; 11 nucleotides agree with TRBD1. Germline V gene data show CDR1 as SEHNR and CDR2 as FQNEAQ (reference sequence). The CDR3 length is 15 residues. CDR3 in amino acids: CSSSYGTGGSYEQYF. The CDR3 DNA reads TGTTCCAGCAGCTATGGGACAGGGGGTTCCTACGAGCAGTACTTC.

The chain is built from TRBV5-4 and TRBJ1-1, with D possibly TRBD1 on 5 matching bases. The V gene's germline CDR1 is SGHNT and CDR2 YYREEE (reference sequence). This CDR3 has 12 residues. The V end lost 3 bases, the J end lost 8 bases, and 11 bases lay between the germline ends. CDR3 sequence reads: CASSSGGGEAFF. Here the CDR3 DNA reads TGTGCCAGCAGCTCCGGCGGGGGGGAAGCTTTCTTT.

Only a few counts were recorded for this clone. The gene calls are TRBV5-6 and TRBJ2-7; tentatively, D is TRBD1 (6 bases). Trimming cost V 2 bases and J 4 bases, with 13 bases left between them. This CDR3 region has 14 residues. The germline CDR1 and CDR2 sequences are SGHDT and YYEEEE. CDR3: CASSFFSRGYEQYF. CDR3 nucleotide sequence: TGTGCCAGCAGCTTTTTCTCAAGGGGGTACGAGCAGTACTTC.

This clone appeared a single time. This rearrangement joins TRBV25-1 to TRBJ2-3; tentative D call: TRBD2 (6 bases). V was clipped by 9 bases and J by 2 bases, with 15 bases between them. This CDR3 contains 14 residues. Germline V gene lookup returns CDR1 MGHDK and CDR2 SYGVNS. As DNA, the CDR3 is TGTGCCAGTAGTAGCGGACTCCACACAGATACGCAGTATTTT. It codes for CASSSGLHTDTQYF.

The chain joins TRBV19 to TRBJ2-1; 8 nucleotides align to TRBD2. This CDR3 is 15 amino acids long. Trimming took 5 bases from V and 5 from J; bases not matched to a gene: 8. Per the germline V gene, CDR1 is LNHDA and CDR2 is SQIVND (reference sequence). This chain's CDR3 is CASSPNSGRHNEQFF. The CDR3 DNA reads TGTGCCAGTAGTCCAAACAGCGGGAGACACAATGAGCAGTTCTTC.

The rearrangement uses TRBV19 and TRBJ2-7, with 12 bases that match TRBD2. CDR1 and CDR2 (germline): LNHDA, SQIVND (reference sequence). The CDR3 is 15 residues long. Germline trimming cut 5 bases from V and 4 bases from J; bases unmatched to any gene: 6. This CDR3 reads CASSPTSGSNYEQYF. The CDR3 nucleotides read TGTGCCAGTAGTCCGACTAGCGGGAGTAATTACGAGCAGTACTTC. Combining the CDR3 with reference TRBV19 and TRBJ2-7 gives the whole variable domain DGGITQSPKYLFRKEGQNVTLSCEQNLNHDAMYWYRQDPGQGLRLIYYSQIVNDFQKGDIAEGYSVSREKKESFPLTVTSAQKNPTAFYLCASSPTSGSNYEQYFGPGTRLTVT.

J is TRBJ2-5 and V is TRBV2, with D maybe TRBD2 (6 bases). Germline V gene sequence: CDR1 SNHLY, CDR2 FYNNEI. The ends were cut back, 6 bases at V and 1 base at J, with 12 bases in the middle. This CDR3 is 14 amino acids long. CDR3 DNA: TGTGCCAGCAGGTTACGGGACTCCCAAGAGACCCAGTACTTC. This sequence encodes CASRLRDSQETQYF. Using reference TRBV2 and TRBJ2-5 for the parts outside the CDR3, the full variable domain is EPEVTQTPSHQVTQMGQEVILRCVPISNHLYFYWYRQILGQKVEFLVSFYNNEISEKSEIFDDQFSVERPDGSNFTLKIRSTKLEDSAMYFCASRLRDSQETQYFGPGTRLLVL.

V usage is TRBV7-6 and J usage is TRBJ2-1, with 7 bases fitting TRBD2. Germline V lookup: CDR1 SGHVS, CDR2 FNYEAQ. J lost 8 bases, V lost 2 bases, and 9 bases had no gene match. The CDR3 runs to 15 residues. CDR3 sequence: CASSLLAAGRDEQFF. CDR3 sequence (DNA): TGTGCCAGCAGCTTACTAGCGGCCGGCCGGGATGAGCAGTTCTTC. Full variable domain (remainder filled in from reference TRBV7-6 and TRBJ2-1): GAGVSQSPRYKVTKRGQDVALRCDPISGHVSLYWYRQALGQGPEFLTYFNYEAQQDKSGLPNDRFSAERPEGSISTLTIQRTEQRDSAMYRCASSLLAAGRDEQFFGPGTRLTVL.

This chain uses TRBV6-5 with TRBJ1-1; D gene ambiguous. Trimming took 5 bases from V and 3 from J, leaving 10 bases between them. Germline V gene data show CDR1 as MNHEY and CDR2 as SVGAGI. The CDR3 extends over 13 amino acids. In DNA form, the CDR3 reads TGTGCCAGCAGTGACAAGCGGGACACTGAAGCTTTCTTT. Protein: CASSDKRDTEAFF.

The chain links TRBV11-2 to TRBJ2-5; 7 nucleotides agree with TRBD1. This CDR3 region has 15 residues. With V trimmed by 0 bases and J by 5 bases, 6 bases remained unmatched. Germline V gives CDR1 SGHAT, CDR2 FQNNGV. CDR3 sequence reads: CASSLDTGARETQYF. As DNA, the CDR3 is TGTGCCAGCAGCTTAGATACAGGGGCGCGGGAGACCCAGTACTTC.

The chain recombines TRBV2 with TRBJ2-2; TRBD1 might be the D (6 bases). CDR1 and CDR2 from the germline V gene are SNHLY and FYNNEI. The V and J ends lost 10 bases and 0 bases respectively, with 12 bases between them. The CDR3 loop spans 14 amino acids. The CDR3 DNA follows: TGTGCCACAAGAGGGGGTACGAACACCGGGGAGCTGTTTTTT. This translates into CATRGGTNTGELFF.

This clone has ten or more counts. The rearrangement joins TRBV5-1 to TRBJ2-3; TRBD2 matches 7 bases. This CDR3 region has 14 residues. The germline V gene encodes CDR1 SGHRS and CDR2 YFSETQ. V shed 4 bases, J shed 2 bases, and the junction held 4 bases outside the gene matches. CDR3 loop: CASSPGTNTDTQYF. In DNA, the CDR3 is TGCGCCAGCAGCCCCGGGACTAACACAGATACGCAGTATTTT.

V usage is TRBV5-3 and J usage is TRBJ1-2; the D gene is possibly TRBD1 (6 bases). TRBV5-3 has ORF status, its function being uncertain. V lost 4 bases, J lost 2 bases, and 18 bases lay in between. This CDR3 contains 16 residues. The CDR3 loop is CARSPVSEQGNYGYTF. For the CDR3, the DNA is TGTGCCAGAAGCCCGGTTTCGGAACAGGGAAACTATGGCTACACCTTC.

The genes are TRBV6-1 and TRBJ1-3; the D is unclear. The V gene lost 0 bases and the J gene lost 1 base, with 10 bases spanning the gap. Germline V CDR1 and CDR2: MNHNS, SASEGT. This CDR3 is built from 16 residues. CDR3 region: CASSEASAGSGNTIYF. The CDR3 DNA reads TGTGCCAGCAGTGAAGCGTCAGCGGGGTCTGGAAACACCATATATTTT.

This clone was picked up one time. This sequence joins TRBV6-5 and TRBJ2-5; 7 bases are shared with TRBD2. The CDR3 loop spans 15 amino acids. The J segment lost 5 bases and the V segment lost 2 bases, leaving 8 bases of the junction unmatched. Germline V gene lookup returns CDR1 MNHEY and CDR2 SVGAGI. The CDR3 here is CASSYPGGRGETQYF. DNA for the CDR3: TGTGCCAGCAGTTACCCGGGCGGGAGAGGGGAGACCCAGTACTTC.

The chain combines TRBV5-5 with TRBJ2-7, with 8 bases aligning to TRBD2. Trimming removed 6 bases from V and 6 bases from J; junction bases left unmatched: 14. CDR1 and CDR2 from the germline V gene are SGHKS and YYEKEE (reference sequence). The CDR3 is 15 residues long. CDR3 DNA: TGTGCCAGCAACTCGGGAGGGCCGGTGAAGAGCGAGCAGTACTTC. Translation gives CASNSGGPVKSEQYF.

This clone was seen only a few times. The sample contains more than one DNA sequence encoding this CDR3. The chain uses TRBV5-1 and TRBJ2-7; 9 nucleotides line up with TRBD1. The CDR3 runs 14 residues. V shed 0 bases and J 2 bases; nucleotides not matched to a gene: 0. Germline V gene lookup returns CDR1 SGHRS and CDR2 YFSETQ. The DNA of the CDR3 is TGCGCCAGCAGCTTGGGACAGGGGGCCTACGAGCAGTACTTC. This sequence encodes CASSLGQGAYEQYF.

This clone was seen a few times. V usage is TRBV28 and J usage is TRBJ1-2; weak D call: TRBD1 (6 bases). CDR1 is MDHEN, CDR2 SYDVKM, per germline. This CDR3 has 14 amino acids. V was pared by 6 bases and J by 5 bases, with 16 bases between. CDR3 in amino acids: CASRFSGDYYGYTF. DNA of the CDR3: TGTGCCAGCAGGTTTTCAGGGGACTATTATGGCTACACCTTC.

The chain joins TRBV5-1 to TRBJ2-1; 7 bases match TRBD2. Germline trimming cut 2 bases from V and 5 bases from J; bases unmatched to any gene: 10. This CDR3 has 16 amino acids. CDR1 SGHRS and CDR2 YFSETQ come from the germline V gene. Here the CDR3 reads CASSFRPGRINNEQFF. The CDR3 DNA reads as TGCGCCAGCAGCTTCCGGCCCGGGAGGATCAACAATGAGCAGTTCTTC.

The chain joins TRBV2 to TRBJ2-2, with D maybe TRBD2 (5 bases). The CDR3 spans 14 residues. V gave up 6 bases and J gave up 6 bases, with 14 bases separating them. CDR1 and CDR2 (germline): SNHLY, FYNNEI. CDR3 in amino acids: CASSNEAGSGELFF. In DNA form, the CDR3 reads TGTGCCAGCAGCAACGAGGCGGGTTCCGGGGAGCTGTTTTTT.

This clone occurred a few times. The CDR3 loop is CASSHTGYNEKLFF. In DNA form, the CDR3 reads TGCGCCAGCAGCCACACAGGATATAATGAAAAACTGTTTTTT. The V and J genes are TRBV4-1 and TRBJ1-4, with D possibly being TRBD1 (5 bases). This CDR3 spans 14 amino acids. Trimming pared 3 bases from V and 4 bases from J, leaving 9 bases between. Germline V lookup: CDR1 MGHRA, CDR2 YSYEKL.

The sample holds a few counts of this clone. The CDR3 bases are TGCGCCAGCAGTTCAGCAGGGGGCGGAACTAATGAAAAACTGTTTTTT. Protein: CASSSAGGGTNEKLFF. The rearrangement joins TRBV5-1 to TRBJ1-4; 8 bases align to TRBD1. CDR1 SGHRS and CDR2 YFSETQ come from the germline V gene. This CDR3 contains 16 residues. The ends lost 5 bases at V and 1 base at J; junction bases unmatched: 7.

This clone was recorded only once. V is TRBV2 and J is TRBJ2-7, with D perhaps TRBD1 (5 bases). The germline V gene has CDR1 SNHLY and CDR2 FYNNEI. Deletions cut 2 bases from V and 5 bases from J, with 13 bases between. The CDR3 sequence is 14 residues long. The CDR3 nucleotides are TGTGCCAGCAGTGAAATAGGGGCGCGCAACGAGCAGTACTTC. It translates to CASSEIGARNEQYF.

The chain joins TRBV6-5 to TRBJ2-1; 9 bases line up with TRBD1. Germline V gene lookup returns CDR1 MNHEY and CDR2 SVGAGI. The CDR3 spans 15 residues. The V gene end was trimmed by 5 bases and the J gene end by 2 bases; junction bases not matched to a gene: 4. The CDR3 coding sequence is TGTGCCAGCAGTCCCGGGACAGGGACCTACAATGAGCAGTTCTTC. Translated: CASSPGTGTYNEQFF.